A single T cell receptor (beta chain) is shown here with its context. This clone appeared once. Its binding antigen is unknown. Base qualities are not provided; no much larger clone lies one nucleotide away. TCRbeta CDR3 regions were amplified from genomic DNA using the immunoSEQ Assay, a bias-controlled multiplex PCR. As for the original processing: The number of nucleated cells in each sample was estimated by amplification of reference gene primers within the assay. Sequence reads were collapsed and filtered to measure the absolute abundance of every unique TCRbeta CDR3 rearrangement. Productive Simpson clonality was computed per sample as the square root of Simpson's diversity index over productive rearrangements. What TCRdb holds here is the immuneACCESS table cut down to in-frame rearrangements. Part of the clones is not present; checked against another copy, under half of the missing clones reflect an unresolved V gene, and the others are unexplained. The D gene and trimming were derived from the DNA, and the V and J assignments and clone size from that table. For this sample there are fewer than 45,000 clones; over 75% appear just once. The ten biggest clones cover about 1.2% of the sample.

Reading from cysteine to phenylalanine, the CDR3 counts 17 amino acids. The only DNA kept is the CDR3, 51 bases in frame from the first base. V and J are truncated by 5 bases and 0 bases respectively, leaving an intervening sequence of 19 bases. In the germline V gene (reference sequence), CDR1 corresponds to LGHDT and CDR2 to YNNKEL. These data are taken from a study of blood T cell repertoires in COVID-19 (dated by TCRdb to about 2020). Looking at the study overall: Samples from collaborators originated in the United States, Italy and Spain and spanned both the acute and convalescent phases of COVID-19. The prospective study material was composed of cDNA or gDNA derived from T cells, B-cell-depleted T cells, or PBMCs. The sample metadata nearly always contained a de-identified subject ID, COVID-19 status, age in years and sex. Subjects who had been exposed to COVID-19, were actively infected with it, or had recovered from it provided the deeply sampled blood TCRbeta repertoires that made up the dataset. Samples came from the ongoing ImmuneRACE study (first 160 participants) plus 1,254 subjects from 6 global collaborators. HLA class I and class II types, where available, came from metadata supplied by the sample provider rather than from assay-based typing. The repertoires were released in a freely available public database intended as a resource for research on the immune response to SARS-CoV-2.

The collaborating institutions used their own protocols to collect whole blood in K2EDTA tubes. For TCRbeta analysis, collaborators shipped samples in one of three forms: frozen whole blood, isolated PBMCs, or DNA extracted from either of those sample types. What the work shows at the level of the full study, not this receptor alone: The amount of clinical and demographic metadata varied by source and participant and was provided uncurated.

The sequenced sample was peripheral blood. This TCR derives from a woman aged 35 to 49 with acute or convalescent COVID-19. The receptor chain draws on TRBV3-1 (or the pseudogene TRBV3-2) and TRBJ1-1, with a weak D call of TRBD1 (5 bases match). The DNA is as follows: TGTGCCAGCAGCTTTCAGGGTCTGTGGGGTGTGAACACTGAAGCTTTCTTT. It specifies CASSFQGLWGVNTEAFF.